Listed here are 27 T cell receptor beta chains from one sample, sequenced in a study of blood T cells in healthy people across ages. Primed by a sample-barcoded 5' primer and a J-beta primer mix, a second PCR proceeded for 7 to 11 cycles. Via MiXCR, TCRdb re-called the 5' RACE reads, giving one row per CDR3 protein. Among fewer than 2 million distinct CDR3 sequences listed, 39% were seen once. The sequencing input was blood. These receptors were taken from a human donor in good health.

Only a few counts were recorded for this clonotype. The chain has TRBV29-1 and TRBJ2-7, with 8 bases that match TRBD1. Germline CDR1 and CDR2: SQVTM and ANQGSEA. V lost 6 bases, J lost 3 bases, and 13 bases stayed unmatched. The CDR3 sequence is 15 residues long. CDR3 protein: CSVSGGNFGGYEQYF. CDR3 in DNA: TGCAGCGTGTCAGGGGGCAACTTCGGTGGCTACGAGCAGTACTTC.

The chain is built from TRBV6-2 or TRBV6-3 and TRBJ1-2, with D tentatively TRBD1 (5 bases). Germline assignment: CDR1 MNHEY and CDR2 SVGEGT. The CDR3 is made up of 10 amino acids. The V end lost 6 bases, the J end lost 12 bases, and 11 bases lay between the germline ends. The CDR3 bases are TGTGCCAGCAGAGATCGGGGCCACACCTTC. It specifies CASRDRGHTF.

This sequence joins TRBV29-1 and TRBJ2-7; TRBD1 might be the D (6 bases). Looked up from germline, CDR1 is SQVTM and CDR2 is ANQGSEA. The CDR3 spans 14 residues. V lost 4 bases to trimming and J lost 5 bases, with 18 bases between them. CDR3 bases: TGCAGCGTTGGATCAACAGGGTTAGGGAACGAGCAGTACTTC. This codes for CSVGSTGLGNEQYF.

This chain links TRBV5-1 with TRBJ2-3; 7 nucleotides align to TRBD1. J lost 0 bases, V lost 6 bases, and 4 bases had no gene match. The CDR3 runs 14 residues. Per germline, CDR1 SGHRS and CDR2 YFSETQ. CDR3 loop: CASTGTASTDTQYF. The CDR3 DNA follows: TGCGCCAGCACCGGGACAGCTAGCACAGATACGCAGTATTTT.

This clonotype came up a few times. The chain is built from TRBV3-1 and TRBJ2-1, with TRBD2 matching 7 bases. Germline V gene lookup returns CDR1 LGHDT and CDR2 YNNKEL (reference sequence). With 1 base clipped from V and 0 bases from J, the junction kept 6 bases outside the gene matches. CDR3 length: 17 amino acids. The CDR3 protein is CASSQVAGDPSYNEQFF. CDR3 coding DNA: TGTGCCAGCAGCCAAGTTGCGGGGGATCCCTCCTACAATGAGCAGTTCTTC.

The chain employs TRBV7-2 and TRBJ2-3, with TRBD1 matching over 8 bases. Germline CDR1 is SGHTA and CDR2 is FQGNSA. There are 13 residues in the CDR3. With V trimmed by 3 bases and J by 6 bases, 2 bases remained unmatched. The CDR3: CASSFQGADTQYF. CDR3 bases: TGTGCCAGCAGCTTCCAGGGGGCTGATACGCAGTATTTT.

The chain is built from TRBV12-3 or TRBV12-4 and TRBJ2-3; perhaps TRBD1 as D (5 bases). The CDR3 totals 15 residues. Trimming removed 4 bases at V and 5 bases at J, with 16 bases between. The CDR3 spells CASSSLLGPRDTQYF. CDR3 sequence (DNA): TGTGCCAGCAGTTCCCTACTGGGGCCCAGAGATACGCAGTATTTT.

In its sample, this clonotype was seen a few times. In DNA, the CDR3 is TGTGCCAGCAGCGTAGGACCGAGGTCTTCGCCAGAGACCCAGTACTTC. This sequence encodes CASSVGPRSSPETQYF. This chain links TRBV9 with TRBJ2-5; no firm D call. This CDR3 spans 16 amino acids. V was clipped by 0 bases and J by 4 bases, with 16 bases between them. CDR1 is SGDLS and CDR2 is YYNGEE in the germline V gene.

The chain has TRBV29-1 and TRBJ2-1, with 7 nucleotides matching TRBD2. The CDR3 has 14 amino acids. CDR1 is SQVTM and CDR2 is ANQGSEA in the germline V gene. V lost 3 bases to trimming and J lost 6 bases; unmatched junction nucleotides: 8. The CDR3 here is CSVDRGGGINEQFF. The CDR3 DNA is TGCAGCGTTGATCGTGGGGGGGGGATCAATGAGCAGTTCTTC.

As concerns this clonotype: Mismatch with germline at one junction end may stem from a read error. The chain employs TRBV7-6 and TRBJ1-4; D uncertain. The germline V gene has CDR1 SGHVS and CDR2 FNYEAQ. The CDR3 loop spans 15 amino acids. CDR3: CASSLAGPTNEKLFF. The DNA for the CDR3 is TGCGCCAGCAGCTTAGCCGGGCCCACTAATGAAAAACTGTTTTTT.

This clonotype turned up a few times. The chain joins TRBV13 to TRBJ2-4; 7 positions agree with TRBD2. The J call may be incorrect, as the DNA end agrees better with TRBJ2-7. CDR3 length: 11 residues. From germline, CDR1 is PRHDT and CDR2 FYEKMQ (reference sequence). The CDR3 here is CASSWEGEQYF. CDR3 sequence (DNA): TGTGCCAGCAGCTGGGAGGGCGAGCAGTACTTC.

The CDR3 sequence is CASSQDLETKEDGYTF. As DNA, the CDR3 is TGTGCCAGCAGCCAAGATCTTGAGACAAAAGAAGATGGCTACACCTTC. The chain couples TRBV4-2 to TRBJ1-2; no reliable D call. The CDR3 consists of 16 residues. CDR1 is LGHNA and CDR2 is YNFKEQ in the germline V gene. The V end lost 0 bases, the J end lost 6 bases, and 17 bases lay between the germline ends.

This clonotype appeared a few times. J is TRBJ2-4 and V is TRBV5-6, with 8 nucleotides matching TRBD1. Trimming at V came to 7 bases and at J to 9 bases, leaving 18 bases not matched to a gene. CDR3 length equals 16 residues. Germline V gene data show CDR1 as SGHDT and CDR2 as YYEEEE. The CDR3 nucleotides read TGTGCCAGCTTTGGGTCTGCTCCCGGGACAGGCACCATTCAGTACTTC. Its translation is CASFGSAPGTGTIQYF.

The gene calls are TRBV25-1 and TRBJ2-7, with unresolved D. The CDR3 is made up of 13 amino acids. Germline CDR1 reads MGHDK; CDR2 reads SYGVNS. V lost 1 base and J lost 3, with 7 bases in between. In DNA form, the CDR3 reads TGTGCCAGCAGTGAATTTTGGGGCTACGAGCAGTACTTC. Translating gives CASSEFWGYEQYF.

The rearrangement uses TRBV20-1 and TRBJ1-1, with a tentative D call TRBD1 (5 bases). This CDR3 has 14 amino acids. CDR1 DFQATT and CDR2 SNEGSKA come from the germline V gene (reference sequence). Trimming cost V 6 bases and J 3 bases, with 17 bases left between them. CDR3 nucleotides: TGCAGTGCCCCCATCCGGGGGAGGTACACTGAAGCTTTCTTT. Translated: CSAPIRGRYTEAFF.

The chain couples TRBV20-1 to TRBJ2-7; 9 bases are a match to TRBD2. Losses at the gene ends were 0 bases for V and 5 bases for J; bases not matched to a gene: 8. Germline values: CDR1 DFQATT, CDR2 SNEGSKA (reference sequence). The CDR3 length is 15 residues. The DNA of the CDR3 is TGCAGTGCTAGAGATGGAGGGCTAGCGGGGAACGAGCAGTACTTC. Translated: CSARDGGLAGNEQYF.

The rearrangement uses TRBV7-2 and TRBJ1-2; 7 positions match TRBD1. Germline assignment: CDR1 SGHTA and CDR2 FQGNSA. After removal of 10 bases from V and 2 bases from J, the junction contained 10 bases not matched to a gene. This CDR3 is 14 amino acids long. CDR3 in DNA: TGTGCCACCGTAAACAGGGGATTGAACTATGGCTACACCTTC. The encoded protein is CATVNRGLNYGYTF. The full variable domain, its missing parts supplied by reference TRBV7-2 and TRBJ1-2, is GAGVSQSPSNKVTEKGKDVELRCDPISGHTALYWYRQSLGQGLEFLIYFQGNSAPDKSGLPSDRFSAERTGGSVSTLTIQRTQQEDSAVYLCATVNRGLNYGYTFGSGTRLTVV.

This clonotype has a handful of counts. The genes are TRBV5-1 and TRBJ1-1; the match to TRBD1 covers 8 bases. V was clipped by 0 bases and J by 6 bases; unmatched bases: 10. Germline V gene data show CDR1 as SGHRS and CDR2 as YFSETQ. This CDR3 region has 16 residues. CDR3 loop: CASSLVIGRGQAEAFF. CDR3 DNA sequence: TGCGCCAGCAGCTTGGTAATTGGCAGGGGGCAGGCTGAAGCTTTCTTT.

Concerning this clonotype: Compared with germline, one end of the junction differs, possibly owing to a read error. This sequence joins TRBV6-2 or TRBV6-3 and TRBJ1-5; D not certain. The germline V gene has CDR1 MNHEY and CDR2 SVGEGT. This CDR3 is built from 13 residues. The DNA of the CDR3 is TGTGCCAGCACGTTCGAACTCAATCAGCCCCGGCATTTT. Translating it yields CASTFELNQPRHF.

The V call is TRBV7-8, the J call TRBJ2-4, with 7 nucleotides matching TRBD1. Matching the DNA end better, TRBJ2-7 makes the J call doubtful. There are 17 residues in the CDR3. CDR1 and CDR2 (germline): SGHVS, FQNEAQ. The CDR3 region is CASSLGRWGQFLTEQYF. The CDR3, as DNA: TGTGCCAGCAGCTTAGGGCGGTGGGGACAGTTCCTTACCGAGCAGTACTTC.

The rearrangement uses TRBV3-1 and TRBJ1-1; 8 nucleotides agree with TRBD1. CDR3 length: 14 residues. V shed 1 base and J 8 bases; nucleotides not matched to a gene: 6. Germline V gives CDR1 LGHDT, CDR2 YNNKEL (reference sequence). CDR3: CASSQVSGGREAFF. CDR3 DNA: TGTGCCAGCAGCCAAGTCTCAGGGGGCCGGGAAGCTTTCTTT.

The CDR3: CASNTSGCGYTF. For the CDR3, the DNA is TGTGCCAGCAACACATCGGGATGTGGCTACACCTTC. The chain combines TRBV7-2 with TRBJ1-2; no reliable D call. Germline values: CDR1 SGHTA, CDR2 FQGNSA. V lost 7 bases and J 7 bases, leaving 13 bases between the germline ends. The CDR3 is made up of 12 amino acids. The entire variable domain, with the rest obtained from reference TRBV7-2 and TRBJ1-2, is as follows: GAGVSQSPSNKVTEKGKDVELRCDPISGHTALYWYRQSLGQGLEFLIYFQGNSAPDKSGLPSDRFSAERTGGSVSTLTIQRTQQEDSAVYLCASNTSGCGYTFGSGTRLTVV.

The chain uses TRBV12-3 or TRBV12-4 and TRBJ2-3, with 7 bases that match TRBD2. The CDR3 is 17 amino acids. V was pared by 5 bases and J by 0 bases, with 11 bases of the junction left unmatched. DNA for the CDR3: TGTGCCAGCAGTCCTTCCCCTGCGGGGGTTAGCACAGATACGCAGTATTTT. Protein sequence: CASSPSPAGVSTDTQYF.

The chain uses TRBV27 and TRBJ2-7; no definite D call. The length of the CDR3 is 13 residues. Trimming left V 6 bases short and J 3 bases short, with 12 bases between. Germline CDR1 and CDR2: MNHEY and SMNVEV (reference sequence). In nucleotides, the CDR3 is TGTGCCAGCAGAAGAGGTGTATACTACGAGCAGTACTTC. Translating gives CASRRGVYYEQYF.

This clonotype was recorded a few times. The chain joins TRBV20-1 to TRBJ2-4, with TRBD2 matching 8 bases. Matching the DNA end better, TRBJ2-7 makes the J call doubtful. This CDR3 spans 14 amino acids. The germline V gene encodes CDR1 DFQATT and CDR2 SNEGSKA (reference sequence). The CDR3 reads CSARDPGGNYEQYF. CDR3 nucleotides: TGCAGTGCTAGAGACCCGGGGGGGAATTACGAGCAGTACTTC.

V usage is TRBV27 and J usage is TRBJ1-5; a weak D match, TRBD1 (5 bases). This CDR3 comprises 18 residues. Trimming shortened V by 1 base and J by 4 bases, and 20 bases separated the two germline ends. Germline V gene data show CDR1 as MNHEY and CDR2 as SMNVEV (reference sequence). CDR3 DNA sequence: TGTGCCAGCAGTTTATTCGGTCGTCAGGGAGGGCAGAATCAGCCCCAGCATTTT. Amino acids: CASSLFGRQGGQNQPQHF.

This rearrangement joins TRBV27 to TRBJ1-2; D unresolved. The CDR3 is 15 amino acids. Germline assignment: CDR1 MNHEY and CDR2 SMNVEV (reference sequence). V lost 3 bases to trimming and J lost 3 bases, with 14 bases between them. The CDR3 DNA reads as TGTGCCAGCAGTTTTAGCCCCTTGGCTGACTATGGCTACACCTTC. The encoded protein is CASSFSPLADYGYTF.